What follows is one T cell receptor beta chain and its context. CDR3 length equals 15 residues. V was trimmed by 7 bases and J by 3 bases, leaving 18 bases between them. The entry originates in a study of blood T cell repertoires in COVID-19. About the research overall: In each case, the material was cDNA or gDNA derived from T cells, B-cell-depleted T cells, or PBMCs.

Per the original methods: Scientists estimated how many nucleated cells there were by amplifying reference gene primers. The assay was immunoSEQ multiplex PCR, and TCRdb's table has in-frame clones only and misses some. That table is the source of V, J and clone size, and D and trimming were worked out from the DNA. This table has approximately 110,000 clones, 70% to 90% appearing once. The chain is built from TRBV23-1 and TRBJ1-1; D remains unclear. TRBV23-1 is an ORF; its function is uncertain. This sequence originates from a woman in her sixties or seventies with acute or convalescent COVID-19. Sequencing was performed on peripheral blood. Here the CDR3 DNA reads TGCGCCAGCATCCGGGTGTGGCAGTCTCACACTGAAGCTTTCTTT. Translation: CASIRVWQSHTEAFF.